This T cell receptor (beta chain) was identified in a study of CD8 T cells in Susac syndrome. Germline V CDR1 and CDR2: LNHDA, SQIVND (reference sequence). Trimming left V 3 bases short and J 6 bases short, with 17 bases between. The CDR3 totals 16 residues. Reverse transcription of about 0.45 to 1 ug RNA used random hexamers. Amplification of TCR beta CDR3 by immunoSEQ multiplex PCR spanned 54 Vbeta and 13 Jbeta. One entry per CDR3 protein results from TCRdb running MiXCR on the immunoSEQ multiplex PCR reads. The table lists approximately 100,000 distinct CDR3 sequences, around 90% of them singletons, with 0.13% to 0.15% in the top ten. The study sequenced TCR beta in blood CD8+ and CD4+ T cells. Controls were healthy donors chosen to match patients in age and sex. Negative isolation was used for CD8+ and CD4+ T cells and FACS enrichment for TEMRA cells.

The chain has TRBV19 and TRBJ2-2; the D is unclear. Sequencing was carried out using CD4+ T cells from PBMCs. The receptor was derived from a human donor in good health. The CDR3 coding sequence is TGTGCCAGTAGTATGGGCATGACGGGTATCGCCGGGGAGCTGTTTTTT. Residues: CASSMGMTGIAGELFF.